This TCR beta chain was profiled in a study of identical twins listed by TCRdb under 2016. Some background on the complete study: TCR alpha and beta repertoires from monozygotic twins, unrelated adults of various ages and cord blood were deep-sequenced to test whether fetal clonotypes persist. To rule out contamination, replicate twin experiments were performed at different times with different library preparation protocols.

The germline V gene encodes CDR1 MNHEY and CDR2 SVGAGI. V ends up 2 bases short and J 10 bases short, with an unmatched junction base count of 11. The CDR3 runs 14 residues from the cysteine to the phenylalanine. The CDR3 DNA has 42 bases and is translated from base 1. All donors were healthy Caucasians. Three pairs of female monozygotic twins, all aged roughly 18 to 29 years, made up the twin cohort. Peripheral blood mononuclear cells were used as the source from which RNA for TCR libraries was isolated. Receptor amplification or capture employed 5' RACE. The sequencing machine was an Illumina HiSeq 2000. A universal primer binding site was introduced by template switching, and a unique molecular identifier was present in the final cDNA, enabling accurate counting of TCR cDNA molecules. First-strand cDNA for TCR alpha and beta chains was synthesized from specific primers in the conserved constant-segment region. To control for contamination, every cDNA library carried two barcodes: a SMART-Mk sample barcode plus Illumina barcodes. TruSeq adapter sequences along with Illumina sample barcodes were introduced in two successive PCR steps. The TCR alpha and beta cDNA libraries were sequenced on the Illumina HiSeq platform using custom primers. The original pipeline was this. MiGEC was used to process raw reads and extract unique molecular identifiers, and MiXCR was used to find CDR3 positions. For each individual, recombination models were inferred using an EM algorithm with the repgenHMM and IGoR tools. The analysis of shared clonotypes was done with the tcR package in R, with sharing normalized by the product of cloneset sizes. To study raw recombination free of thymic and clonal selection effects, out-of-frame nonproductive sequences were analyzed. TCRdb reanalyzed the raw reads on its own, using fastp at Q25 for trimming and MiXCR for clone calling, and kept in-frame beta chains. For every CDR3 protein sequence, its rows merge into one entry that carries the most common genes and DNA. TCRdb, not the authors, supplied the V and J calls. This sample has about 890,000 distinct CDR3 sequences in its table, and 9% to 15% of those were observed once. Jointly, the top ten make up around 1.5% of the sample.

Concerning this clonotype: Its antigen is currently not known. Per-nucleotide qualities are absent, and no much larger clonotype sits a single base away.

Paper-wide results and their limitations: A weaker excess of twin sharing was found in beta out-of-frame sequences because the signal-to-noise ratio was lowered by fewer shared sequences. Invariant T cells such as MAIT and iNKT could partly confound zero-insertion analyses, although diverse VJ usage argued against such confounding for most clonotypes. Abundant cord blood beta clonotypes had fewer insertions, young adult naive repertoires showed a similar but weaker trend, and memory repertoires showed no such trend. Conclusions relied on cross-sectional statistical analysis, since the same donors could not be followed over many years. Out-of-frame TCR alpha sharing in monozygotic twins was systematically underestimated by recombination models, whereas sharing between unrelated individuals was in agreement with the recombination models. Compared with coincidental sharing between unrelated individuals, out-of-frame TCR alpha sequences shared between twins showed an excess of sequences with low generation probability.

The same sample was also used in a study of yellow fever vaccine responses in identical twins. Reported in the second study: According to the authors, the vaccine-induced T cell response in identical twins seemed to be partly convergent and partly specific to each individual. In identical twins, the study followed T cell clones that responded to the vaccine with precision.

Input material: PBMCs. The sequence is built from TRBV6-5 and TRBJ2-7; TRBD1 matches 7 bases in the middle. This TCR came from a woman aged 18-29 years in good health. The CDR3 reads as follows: CASSYGPGQPPQYF. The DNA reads TGTGCCAGCAGTTACGGTCCGGGACAGCCTCCTCAGTACTTC.